This TCR beta chain was captured in a study of blood T cell repertoires in COVID-19. Under the authors' procedure: It was from reference gene primer amplification that nucleated cell counts were estimated. Here immunoSEQ multiplex PCR was the method, and the copy in TCRdb shows in-frame clones only, minus some. V and J calls and clone size are copied from that table; D and trimming were computed from the DNA. The sample has roughly 300,000 clones; around nine tenths are singletons. The V end lost 5 bases, the J end lost 4 bases, and 9 bases lay between the germline ends. This CDR3 spans 12 amino acids. Germline V CDR1 and CDR2: MNHNY, SVGAGI (reference sequence).

V usage is TRBV6-6 and J usage is TRBJ2-7; no clear D gene. Sequences were obtained from peripheral blood. The source of this sequence is a woman aged 25-40 years with COVID-19, enrolled during active disease. CDR3 DNA sequence: TGTGCCAGCAGTGTTGACTGGTACGAGCAGTACTTC. Amino acid sequence: CASSVDWYEQYF.